A selection of T cell receptor beta chains follows, all from one sample in a study of shared clonotypes between healthy human individuals. Sequencing used immunoSEQ multiplex PCR; TCRdb keeps in-frame clones, though not all of them. The sample lists approximately 720,000 clones; about two thirds were seen once. The specimen was memory CD4+ T cells sorted from blood. The receptors were gathered from a woman under 40 in good health. CDR3s include the opening cysteine and the closing phenylalanine or tryptophan. The D gene is left open where the match is weak. Size is stated for part of the rows, as once, few or many counts, or as a class when the clone is expanded.

v_call: TRBV5-1
clone_size: NA
d_call: TRBD1
j_call: TRBJ2-7
cdr3_aa: CASSRGTGVYEQYF
cdr3_nt: TGCGCCAGCAGCCGAGGGACAGGGGTCTACGAGCAGTACTTC

v_call: TRBV4-2
clone_size: NA
d_call: TRBD2
j_call: TRBJ2-2
cdr3_aa: CASSQDQAGASNTGELFF
cdr3_nt: TGTGCCAGCAGCCAAGATCAAGCGGGAGCCTCGAACACCGGGGAGCTGTTTTTT

v_call: TRBV5-1
clone_size: NA
d_call: TRBD2
j_call: TRBJ2-2
cdr3_aa: CASSLQFSGANTGELFF
cdr3_nt: TGCGCCAGCAGCCTCCAATTTAGCGGGGCGAACACCGGGGAGCTGTTTTTT

v_call: TRBV5-1
clone_size: NA
d_call: NA
j_call: TRBJ2-7
cdr3_aa: CASSLGTGGLEQYF
cdr3_nt: TGCGCCAGCAGCCTCGGGACTGGCGGCCTCGAGCAGTACTTC

v_call: TRBV4-1
clone_size: NA
d_call: NA
j_call: TRBJ1-4
cdr3_aa: CASRRVGLTNEKLFF
cdr3_nt: TGCGCCAGCAGAAGGGTGGGTCTAACTAATGAAAAACTGTTTTTT

v_call: TRBV7-9
clone_size: many
d_call: NA
j_call: TRBJ1-6
cdr3_aa: CASSPQSNSPLHF
cdr3_nt: TGTGCCAGCAGCCCACAGTCAAATTCACCCCTCCACTTT

v_call: TRBV5-5
clone_size: NA
d_call: NA
j_call: TRBJ1-2
cdr3_aa: CASSLEQGRYGYTF
cdr3_nt: TGTGCCAGCAGCCTCGAACAGGGACGGTATGGCTACACCTTC

v_call: TRBV9
clone_size: few
d_call: NA
j_call: TRBJ1-1
cdr3_aa: CASSVAWSTEAFF
cdr3_nt: TGTGCCAGCAGCGTAGCTTGGAGTACTGAAGCTTTCTTT

v_call: TRBV7-6
clone_size: NA
d_call: NA
j_call: TRBJ1-4
cdr3_aa: CASSLARQGGEKLFF
cdr3_nt: TGTGCCAGCAGCTTAGCGAGGCAGGGAGGTGAAAAACTGTTTTTT

v_call: TRBV5-1
clone_size: once
d_call: NA
j_call: TRBJ1-1
cdr3_aa: CASSFGRASGSPEAFF
cdr3_nt: TGCGCCAGCAGCTTCGGCAGGGCATCGGGTTCCCCTGAAGCTTTCTTT

v_call: TRBV5-6
clone_size: NA
d_call: TRBD1
j_call: TRBJ1-5
cdr3_aa: CASSLGTGQGGQPQHF
cdr3_nt: TGTGCCAGCAGCTTGGGGACAGGGCAAGGGGGTCAGCCCCAGCATTTT

v_call: TRBV7-2
clone_size: NA
d_call: NA
j_call: TRBJ2-3
cdr3_aa: CASSLAVGTDTQYF
cdr3_nt: TGTGCCAGCAGCTTAGCAGTGGGCACAGATACGCAGTATTTT

v_call: TRBV11-3
clone_size: many
d_call: NA
j_call: TRBJ2-6
cdr3_aa: CASSLGTGANVLTF
cdr3_nt: TGTGCCAGCAGCCTAGGGACTGGGGCCAACGTCCTGACTTTC

v_call: TRBV9
clone_size: NA
d_call: NA
j_call: TRBJ2-2
cdr3_aa: CASSVGVRSAQSGELFF
cdr3_nt: TGTGCCAGCAGCGTAGGGGTTCGAAGTGCGCAGTCCGGGGAGCTGTTTTTT

v_call: TRBV16
clone_size: once
d_call: TRBD1
j_call: TRBJ1-1
cdr3_aa: CASSHRDRNTEAFF
cdr3_nt: TGTGCCAGCAGTCACCGGGACAGGAACACTGAAGCTTTCTTT

v_call: TRBV2
clone_size: NA
d_call: NA
j_call: TRBJ1-2
cdr3_aa: CASRASTSLTYGYTF
cdr3_nt: TGTGCCAGCAGAGCCTCCACATCGTTGACTTATGGCTACACCTTC

v_call: TRBV5-1
clone_size: NA
d_call: TRBD1
j_call: TRBJ2-7
cdr3_aa: CASSVGTGFDEQYF
cdr3_nt: TGCGCCAGCAGCGTCGGGACAGGGTTTGACGAGCAGTACTTC

v_call: TRBV6-6
clone_size: NA
d_call: NA
j_call: TRBJ1-1
cdr3_aa: CASSYDPGEGSTEAFF
cdr3_nt: TGTGCCAGCAGTTATGATCCCGGCGAGGGGTCCACTGAAGCTTTCTTT

v_call: TRBV6-1
clone_size: NA
d_call: NA
j_call: TRBJ2-7
cdr3_aa: CASSDDAYEQYF
cdr3_nt: TGTGCCAGCAGTGACGACGCCTACGAGCAGTACTTC

v_call: TRBV10-3
clone_size: once
d_call: TRBD1
j_call: TRBJ2-3
cdr3_aa: CAISGQGGTDTQYF
cdr3_nt: TGTGCCATCAGTGGACAGGGGGGGACAGATACGCAGTATTTT

v_call: TRBV7-2
clone_size: few
d_call: NA
j_call: TRBJ1-1
cdr3_aa: CASRLRVGVNTEAFF
cdr3_nt: TGTGCCAGCAGGTTACGCGTAGGGGTGAACACTGAAGCTTTCTTT

v_call: TRBV7-8
clone_size: NA
d_call: NA
j_call: TRBJ1-2
cdr3_aa: CASSLRGYGYTF
cdr3_nt: TGTGCCAGCAGCTTGCGGGGATATGGCTACACCTTC

v_call: TRBV18
clone_size: NA
d_call: TRBD2
j_call: TRBJ2-2
cdr3_aa: CASSLHSLAGVPTGELFF
cdr3_nt: TGTGCCAGCTCACTCCACTCCCTAGCGGGAGTCCCCACCGGGGAGCTGTTTTTT

v_call: TRBV5-4
clone_size: NA
d_call: NA
j_call: TRBJ2-3
cdr3_aa: CASSFALSSTDTQYF
cdr3_nt: TGTGCCAGCAGCTTTGCCCTCTCTAGCACAGATACGCAGTATTTT

v_call: TRBV19
clone_size: NA
d_call: NA
j_call: TRBJ1-3
cdr3_aa: CASSILWSSGNTIYF
cdr3_nt: TGTGCCAGTAGTATCCTCTGGAGCTCTGGAAACACCATATATTTT

v_call: TRBV5-1
clone_size: many
d_call: NA
j_call: TRBJ2-7
cdr3_aa: CASSPGAGNGYEQYF
cdr3_nt: TGCGCCAGCAGCCCGGGGGCAGGGAACGGCTACGAGCAGTACTTC

v_call: TRBV18
clone_size: NA
d_call: TRBD1
j_call: TRBJ1-5
cdr3_aa: CASSRGQADQPQHF
cdr3_nt: TGTGCCAGCTCCCGGGGACAGGCAGATCAGCCCCAGCATTTT

v_call: TRBV28
clone_size: NA
d_call: NA
j_call: TRBJ1-1
cdr3_aa: CASSRGTRTEAFF
cdr3_nt: TGTGCCAGCAGTAGGGGTACAAGGACAGAAGCTTTCTTT

v_call: TRBV6-4
clone_size: NA
d_call: NA
j_call: TRBJ1-5
cdr3_aa: CASSYDGTGIQPQHF
cdr3_nt: TGTGCCAGCAGTTACGACGGCACAGGGATTCAGCCCCAGCATTTT

v_call: TRBV6-5
clone_size: few
d_call: TRBD2
j_call: TRBJ2-7
cdr3_aa: CASAGLPSYEQYF
cdr3_nt: TGTGCCAGTGCGGGACTACCTTCCTACGAGCAGTACTTC

v_call: TRBV18
clone_size: NA
d_call: NA
j_call: TRBJ1-1
cdr3_aa: CASSPLTLREGTEAFF
cdr3_nt: TGTGCCAGCTCACCACTAACCCTTCGTGAAGGCACTGAAGCTTTCTTT

v_call: TRBV5-6
clone_size: NA
d_call: NA
j_call: TRBJ2-1
cdr3_aa: CASSEGIYNEQFF
cdr3_nt: TGTGCCAGCAGCGAGGGGATCTACAATGAGCAGTTCTTC